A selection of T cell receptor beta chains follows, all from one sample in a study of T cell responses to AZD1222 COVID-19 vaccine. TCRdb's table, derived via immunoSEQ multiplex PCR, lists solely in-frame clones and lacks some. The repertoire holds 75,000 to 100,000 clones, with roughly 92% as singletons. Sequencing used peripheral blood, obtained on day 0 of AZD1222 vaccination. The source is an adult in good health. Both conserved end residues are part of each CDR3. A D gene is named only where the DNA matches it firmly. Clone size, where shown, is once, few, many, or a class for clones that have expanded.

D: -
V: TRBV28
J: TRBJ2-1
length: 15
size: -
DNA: TGTGCCAGCAGTTCGAGCGGTTACTCCTACAATGAGCAGTTCTTC
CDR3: CASSSSGYSYNEQFF

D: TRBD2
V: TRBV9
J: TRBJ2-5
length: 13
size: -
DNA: TGTGCCAGCAGCCTTAGCGGGGCTGAGACCCAGTACTTC
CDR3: CASSLSGAETQYF

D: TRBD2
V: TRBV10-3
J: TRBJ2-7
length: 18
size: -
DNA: TGTGCCATCAGTGAGTCCGGGACTAGCGGGAGGACCACCTACGAGCAGTACTTC
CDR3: CAISESGTSGRTTYEQYF

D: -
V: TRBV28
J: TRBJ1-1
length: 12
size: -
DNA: TGTGCCACCAACTTGGGGGGGACTGAAGCTTTCTTT
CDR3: CATNLGGTEAFF

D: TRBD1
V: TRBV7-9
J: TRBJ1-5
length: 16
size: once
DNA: TGTGCCAGCAGCCCCGGGACAGGCCCCGGGAATCAGCCCCAGCATTTT
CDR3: CASSPGTGPGNQPQHF

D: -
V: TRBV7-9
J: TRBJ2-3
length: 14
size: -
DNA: TGTGCCAGCAGCTTACAGGGTCTCACAGATACGCAGTATTTT
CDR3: CASSLQGLTDTQYF

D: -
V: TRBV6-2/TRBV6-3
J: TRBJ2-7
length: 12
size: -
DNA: TGTGCCAGCAGTTACCAGGCGGGTGAGCAGTACTTC
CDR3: CASSYQAGEQYF

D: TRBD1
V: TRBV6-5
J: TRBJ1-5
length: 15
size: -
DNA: TGTGCCAGCAGCTTACTGGGACAGGCCAATCAGCCCCAGCATTTT
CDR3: CASSLLGQANQPQHF

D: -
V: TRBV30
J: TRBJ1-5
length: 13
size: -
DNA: TGTGCCTGGGGCGGGCAGGGCAATCAGCCCCAGCATTTT
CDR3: CAWGGQGNQPQHF

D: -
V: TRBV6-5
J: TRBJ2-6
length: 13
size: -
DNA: TGTGCCAGCAGTTACTCCCTAAGAGACGTCCTGACTTTC
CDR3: CASSYSLRDVLTF

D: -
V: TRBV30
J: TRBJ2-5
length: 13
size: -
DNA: TGTGCCTGGAGTGCAGGGGGGCCAGAGACCCAGTACTTC
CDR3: CAWSAGGPETQYF

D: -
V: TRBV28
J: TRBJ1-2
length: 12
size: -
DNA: TGTGCCAGCAGTTTAACAGGGACTGGCTACACCTTC
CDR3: CASSLTGTGYTF

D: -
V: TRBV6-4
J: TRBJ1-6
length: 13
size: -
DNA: TGTGCCAGCAGTGACAGGGAGCATTCACCCCTCCACTTT
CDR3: CASSDREHSPLHF

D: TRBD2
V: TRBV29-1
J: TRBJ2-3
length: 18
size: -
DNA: TGCAGCGCCGGGGGGGTAGTTGGGCTAGCGGTACCCACAGATACGCAGTATTTT
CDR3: CSAGGVVGLAVPTDTQYF

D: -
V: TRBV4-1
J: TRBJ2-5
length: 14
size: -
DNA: TGCGCCAGCAGCCAATCGGAAGGGGGGCGGGCCCAGTACTTC
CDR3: CASSQSEGGRAQYF

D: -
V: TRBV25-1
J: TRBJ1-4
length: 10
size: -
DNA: TGTGCCAGCAGTGAGGGAAAACTGTTTTTT
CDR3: CASSEGKLFF

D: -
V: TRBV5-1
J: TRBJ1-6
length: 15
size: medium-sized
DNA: TGCGCCAGCACGGAACAGGGACCACATAATTCACCCCTCCACTTT
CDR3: CASTEQGPHNSPLHF

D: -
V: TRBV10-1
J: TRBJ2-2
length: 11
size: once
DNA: TGCGCCAGCACCCCGGCCGGGGAGCTGTTTTTT
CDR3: CASTPAGELFF

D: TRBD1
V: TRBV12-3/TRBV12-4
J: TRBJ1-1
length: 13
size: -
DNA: TGTGCCAGCAGTTTAGGACAGGGGGCCTTCGCTTTCTTT
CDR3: CASSLGQGAFAFF